This T cell receptor beta chain was captured in a study of T cells in Graves' hyperthyroidism and ophthalmopathy. Overall study results and limits: Clonotypes that were expanded in thyroid above 0.001 mostly appeared in blood too.

This CDR3 is built from 15 residues. Trimming removed 3 bases from V and 4 bases from J; junction bases left unmatched: 5. Amplification of TCR beta CDR3 regions used RNA as the template. HTBI primers were the set used in a first-round RT-PCR of the TCR CDR3. TCRdb re-called the multiplex PCR reads with MiXCR, one entry per CDR3 protein. Seen here are approximately 700,000 distinct CDR3 sequences, nearly 45% observed once, and the top ten hold less than 9.5%. This clonotype has more than one count but fewer than ten. Its antigen is undetermined. The receptor was derived from an adult man with Graves' disease, either hyperthyroidism or ophthalmopathy (not recorded which). The sample consisted of peripheral blood or thyroid tissue (not recorded which). This rearrangement joins TRBV12-3 or TRBV12-4 to TRBJ1-2; 10 positions agree with TRBD1. The CDR3 protein is CASSFRDRGLYGYTF. In DNA, the CDR3 is TGTGCCAGCAGTTTCCGGGACAGGGGACTCTATGGCTACACCTTC.